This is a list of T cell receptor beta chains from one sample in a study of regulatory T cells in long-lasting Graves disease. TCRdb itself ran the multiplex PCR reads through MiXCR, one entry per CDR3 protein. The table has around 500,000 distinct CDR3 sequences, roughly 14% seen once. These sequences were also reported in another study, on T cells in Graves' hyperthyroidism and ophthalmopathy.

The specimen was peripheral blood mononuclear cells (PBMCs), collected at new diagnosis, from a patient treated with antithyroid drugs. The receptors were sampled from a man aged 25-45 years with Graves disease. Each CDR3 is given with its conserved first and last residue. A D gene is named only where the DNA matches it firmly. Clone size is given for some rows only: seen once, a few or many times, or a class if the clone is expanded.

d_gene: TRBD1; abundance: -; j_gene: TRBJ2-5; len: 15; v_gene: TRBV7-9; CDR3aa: CASSLAGQDFETQYF; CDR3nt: TGTGCCAGCAGCTTAGCCGGACAGGATTTTGAGACCCAGTACTTC
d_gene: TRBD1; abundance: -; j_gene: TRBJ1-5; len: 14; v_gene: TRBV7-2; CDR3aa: CASSPGQANQPQHF; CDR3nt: TGTGCCAGCAGCCCCGGACAGGCCAATCAGCCCCAGCATTTT
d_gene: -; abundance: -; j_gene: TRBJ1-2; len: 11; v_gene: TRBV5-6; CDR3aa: CASSLGFGHTF; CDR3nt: TGTGCCAGCAGCTTAGGGTTCGGCCACACCTTC
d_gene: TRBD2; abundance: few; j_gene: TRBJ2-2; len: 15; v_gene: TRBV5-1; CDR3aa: CASKRLAGGTGELFF; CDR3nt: TGCGCCTCGAAAAGACTAGCGGGAGGCACCGGGGAGCTGTTTTTT
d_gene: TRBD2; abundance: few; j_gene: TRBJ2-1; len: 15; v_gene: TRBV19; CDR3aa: CASSPIGRSLNEQFF; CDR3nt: TGTGCCAGTAGTCCCATCGGGAGGAGTTTGAATGAGCAGTTCTTC
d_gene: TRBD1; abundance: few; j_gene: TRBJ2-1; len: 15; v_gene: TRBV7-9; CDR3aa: CTSSSGTGGKDEQFF; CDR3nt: TGTACCAGCAGCTCCGGGACAGGGGGCAAGGATGAGCAGTTCTTC
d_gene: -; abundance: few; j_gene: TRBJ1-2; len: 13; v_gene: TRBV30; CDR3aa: CAWNEAGEDGYTF; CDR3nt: TGTGCCTGGAACGAGGCAGGGGAGGATGGCTACACCTTC
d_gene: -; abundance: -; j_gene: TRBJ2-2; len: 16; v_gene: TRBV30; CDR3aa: CAWSWRGGGNTGELFF; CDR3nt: TGTGCCTGGAGCTGGAGAGGGGGGGGCAACACCGGGGAGCTGTTTTTT
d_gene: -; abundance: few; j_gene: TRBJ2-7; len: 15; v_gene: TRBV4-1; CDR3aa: CASSQSRGATYEQYF; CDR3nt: TGCGCCAGCAGCCAATCTAGGGGGGCGACCTACGAGCAGTACTTC
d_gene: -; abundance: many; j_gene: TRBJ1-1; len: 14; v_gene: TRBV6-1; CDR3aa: CASSEGISNTEAFF; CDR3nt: TGTGCCAGCAGTGAGGGTATTTCGAACACTGAAGCTTTCTTT
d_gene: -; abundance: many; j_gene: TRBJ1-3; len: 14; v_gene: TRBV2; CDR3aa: CASSESGAGNTIYF; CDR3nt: TGTGCCAGCAGTGAATCCGGGGCGGGAAACACCATATATTTT
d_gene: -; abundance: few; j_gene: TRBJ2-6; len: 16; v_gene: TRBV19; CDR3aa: CASSIQGQWGANVLTF; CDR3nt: TGTGCCAGTAGTATACAGGGCCAATGGGGGGCCAACGTCCTGACTTTC
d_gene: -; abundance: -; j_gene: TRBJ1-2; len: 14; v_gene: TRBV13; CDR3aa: CASSLERGWDGYTF; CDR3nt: TGTGCCAGCAGCTTAGAACGGGGCTGGGACGGCTACACCTTC
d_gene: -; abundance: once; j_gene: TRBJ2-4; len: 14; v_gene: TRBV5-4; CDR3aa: CASSYESVKNIQYF; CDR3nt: TGTGCCAGCAGCTATGAGTCGGTCAAAAACATTCAGTACTTC
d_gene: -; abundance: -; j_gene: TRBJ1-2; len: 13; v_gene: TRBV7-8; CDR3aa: CASSLGPLYGYTF; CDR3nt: TGTGCCAGCAGTCTTGGACCGCTCTATGGCTACACCTTC
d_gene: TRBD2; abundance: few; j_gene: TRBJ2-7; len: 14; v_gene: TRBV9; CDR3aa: CASSEGLAGGEQYF; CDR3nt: TGTGCCAGCAGCGAGGGACTAGCGGGAGGCGAGCAGTACTTC
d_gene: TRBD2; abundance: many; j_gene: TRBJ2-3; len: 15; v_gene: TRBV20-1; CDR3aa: CSSPTSGSSTDTQYF; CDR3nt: TGCAGTTCCCCGACTAGCGGGAGTAGCACAGATACGCAGTATTTT
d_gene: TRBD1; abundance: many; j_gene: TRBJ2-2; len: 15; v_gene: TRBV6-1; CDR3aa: CASTGTGFHPGELFF; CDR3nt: TGTGCCAGCACCGGGACAGGGTTTCATCCCGGGGAGCTGTTTTTT
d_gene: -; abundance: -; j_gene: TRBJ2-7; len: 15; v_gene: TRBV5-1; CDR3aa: CASRGDAFSSYGQYF; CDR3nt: TGCGCCAGCAGGGGCGATGCGTTTAGCTCCTACGGGCAGTACTTC
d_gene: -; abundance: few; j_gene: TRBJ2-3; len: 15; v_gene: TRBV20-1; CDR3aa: CSARDLEDSTDTQYF; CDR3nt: TGCAGTGCTAGAGATTTGGAGGATAGCACAGATACGCAGTATTTT
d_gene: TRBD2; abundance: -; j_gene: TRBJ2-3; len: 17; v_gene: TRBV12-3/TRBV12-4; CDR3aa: CASSSRTSGRNEDTQYF; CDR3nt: TGTGCCAGCAGTTCAAGGACTAGCGGGAGAAACGAAGATACGCAGTATTTT
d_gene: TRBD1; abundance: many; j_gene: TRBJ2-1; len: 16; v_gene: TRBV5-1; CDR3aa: CASSRRTGDSYNEQFF; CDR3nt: TGCGCCAGCAGCCGACGGACAGGGGACTCCTACAATGAGCAGTTCTTC
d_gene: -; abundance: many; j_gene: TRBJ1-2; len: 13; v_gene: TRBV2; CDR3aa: CASSDEARYGYTF; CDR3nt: TGTGCCAGCAGTGATGAGGCACGCTATGGCTACACCTTC
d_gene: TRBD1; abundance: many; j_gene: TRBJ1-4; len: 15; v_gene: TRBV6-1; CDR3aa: CASTPGDSSNEKLFF; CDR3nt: TGTGCCAGCACCCCCGGGGACAGCTCTAATGAAAAACTGTTTTTT
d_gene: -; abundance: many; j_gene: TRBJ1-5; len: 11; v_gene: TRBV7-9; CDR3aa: CASSLEGPQHF; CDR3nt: TGTGCCAGCAGCTTAGAGGGGCCGCAGCATTTT
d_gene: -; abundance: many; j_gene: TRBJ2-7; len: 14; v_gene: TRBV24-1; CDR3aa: CATSPGRLTYEQYF; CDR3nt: TGTGCCACCAGTCCGGGACGGCTAACCTACGAGCAGTACTTC
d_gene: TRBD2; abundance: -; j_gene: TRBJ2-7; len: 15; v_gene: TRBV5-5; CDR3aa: CASSVVTSATHEQYF; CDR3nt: TGTGCCAGCAGCGTTGTGACTAGCGCCACCCACGAGCAGTACTTC
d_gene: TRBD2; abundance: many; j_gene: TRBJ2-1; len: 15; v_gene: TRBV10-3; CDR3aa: CAITEAGLAGGEQFF; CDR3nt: TGTGCCATCACCGAGGCGGGACTAGCGGGAGGGGAGCAGTTCTTC
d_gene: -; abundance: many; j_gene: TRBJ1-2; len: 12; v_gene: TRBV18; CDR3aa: CASSPGGQGYTF; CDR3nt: TGTGCCAGCTCACCCGGGGGTCAAGGCTACACCTTC
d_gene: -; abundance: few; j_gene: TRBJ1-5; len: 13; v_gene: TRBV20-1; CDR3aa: CSLSRDFNQPQHF; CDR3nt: TGCAGTCTAAGCCGGGATTTCAATCAGCCCCAGCATTTT
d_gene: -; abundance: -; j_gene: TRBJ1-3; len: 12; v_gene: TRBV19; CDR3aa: CATQGYGNTIYF; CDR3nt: TGTGCCACCCAGGGGTATGGAAACACCATATATTTT
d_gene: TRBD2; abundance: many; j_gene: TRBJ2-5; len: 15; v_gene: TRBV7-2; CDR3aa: CASSLAPSGGRTQYF; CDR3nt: TGTGCCAGCAGCTTAGCGCCTAGCGGGGGTAGGACCCAGTACTTC
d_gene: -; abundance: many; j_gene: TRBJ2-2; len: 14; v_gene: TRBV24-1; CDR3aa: CATRTRRDTGELFF; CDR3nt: TGTGCCACCAGGACTCGAAGAGACACCGGGGAGCTGTTTTTT
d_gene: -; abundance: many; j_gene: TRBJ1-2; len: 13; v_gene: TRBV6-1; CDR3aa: CASRPGGRDGYTF; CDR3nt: TGTGCCAGCAGACCCGGGGGCAGGGATGGCTACACCTTC
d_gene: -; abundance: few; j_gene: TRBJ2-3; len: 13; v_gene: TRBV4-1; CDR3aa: CASSHYLSDTQYF; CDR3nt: TGCGCCAGCAGCCACTACCTCTCCGATACGCAGTATTTT
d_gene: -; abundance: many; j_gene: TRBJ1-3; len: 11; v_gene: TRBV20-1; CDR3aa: CSASWGHTIYF; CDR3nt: TGCAGTGCTAGTTGGGGCCACACCATATATTTT
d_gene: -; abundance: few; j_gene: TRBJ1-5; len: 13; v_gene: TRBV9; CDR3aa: CASSGREGQPQHF; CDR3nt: TGTGCCAGCAGCGGTCGGGAGGGCCAGCCCCAGCATTTT
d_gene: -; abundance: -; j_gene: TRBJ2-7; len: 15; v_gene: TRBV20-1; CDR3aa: CSARRVGRGSYEQYF; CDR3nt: TGCAGTGCTAGGAGGGTTGGGAGGGGGTCCTACGAGCAGTACTTC
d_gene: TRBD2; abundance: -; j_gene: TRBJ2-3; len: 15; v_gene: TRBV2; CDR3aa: CASIGGRALADTQYF; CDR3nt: TGTGCCAGCATTGGCGGGAGGGCCCTCGCAGATACGCAGTATTTT
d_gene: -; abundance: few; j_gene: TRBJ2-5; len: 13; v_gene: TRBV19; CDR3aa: CASTAGGGETQYF; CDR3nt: TGTGCCAGTACCGCAGGAGGGGGAGAGACCCAGTACTTC
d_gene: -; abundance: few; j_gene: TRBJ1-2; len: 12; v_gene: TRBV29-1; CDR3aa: CSVPQTQAGYTF; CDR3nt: TGCAGCGTACCACAGACCCAGGCTGGCTACACCTTC
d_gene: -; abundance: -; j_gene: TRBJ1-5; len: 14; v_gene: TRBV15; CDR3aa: CATSTGHSNQPQHF; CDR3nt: TGTGCCACCAGCACAGGCCATAGCAATCAGCCCCAGCATTTT
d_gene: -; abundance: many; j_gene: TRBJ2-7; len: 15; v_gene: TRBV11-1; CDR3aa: CASSLTGGIGHEQYF; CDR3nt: TGTGCCAGCAGCTTAACCGGCGGGATAGGCCACGAGCAGTACTTC
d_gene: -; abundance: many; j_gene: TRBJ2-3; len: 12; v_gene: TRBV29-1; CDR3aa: CSVGGGTDTQYF; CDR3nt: TGCAGCGTTGGAGGTGGCACAGATACGCAGTATTTT
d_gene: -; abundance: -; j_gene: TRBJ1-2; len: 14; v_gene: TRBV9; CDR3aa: CASSVGGSGYGYTF; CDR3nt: TGTGCCAGCAGCGTAGGGGGAAGCGGATATGGCTACACCTTC
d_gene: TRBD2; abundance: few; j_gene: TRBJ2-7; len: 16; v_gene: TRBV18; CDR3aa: CASSRGGASGTYEQYF; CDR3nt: TGTGCCAGCTCACGCGGCGGGGCTAGCGGAACCTACGAGCAGTACTTC
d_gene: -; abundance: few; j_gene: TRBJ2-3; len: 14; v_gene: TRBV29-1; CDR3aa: CSVDSMYSSDTQYF; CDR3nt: TGCAGCGTTGATTCGATGTACAGCTCAGATACGCAGTATTTT
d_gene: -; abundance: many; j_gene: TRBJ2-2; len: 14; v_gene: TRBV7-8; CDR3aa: CASSLTGSAGELFF; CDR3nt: TGTGCCAGCAGCTTGACAGGCTCCGCCGGGGAGCTGTTTTTT
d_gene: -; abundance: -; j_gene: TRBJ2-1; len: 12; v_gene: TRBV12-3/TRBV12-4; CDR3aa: CASSPPVAEQFF; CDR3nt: TGTGCCAGTAGTCCCCCAGTCGCCGAGCAGTTCTTC
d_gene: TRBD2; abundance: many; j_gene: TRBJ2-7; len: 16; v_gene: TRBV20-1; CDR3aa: CSARDVGSGFSYEQYF; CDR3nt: TGCAGTGCTAGAGATGTCGGTAGCGGGTTCTCCTACGAGCAGTACTTC
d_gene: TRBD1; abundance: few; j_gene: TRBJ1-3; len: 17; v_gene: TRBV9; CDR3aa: CASSAGQRHFSGNTIYF; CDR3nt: TGTGCCAGCAGCGCGGGACAGCGGCATTTCTCTGGAAACACCATATATTTT
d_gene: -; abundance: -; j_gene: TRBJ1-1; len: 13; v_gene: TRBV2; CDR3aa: CATQGPGSSEAFF; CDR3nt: TGTGCCACCCAGGGACCTGGATCGTCTGAAGCTTTCTTT
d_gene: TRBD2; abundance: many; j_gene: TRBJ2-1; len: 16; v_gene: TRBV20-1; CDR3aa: CSAMRIAGVPYNEQFF; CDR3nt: TGCAGTGCTATGCGAATAGCGGGAGTCCCCTACAATGAGCAGTTCTTC